These T cell receptor beta chains were read from a single sample in a study of CD8+ T cells in alopecia areata. Clones were sequenced by immunoSEQ multiplex PCR, and TCRdb holds only the in-frame ones, with some missing. The sample lists roughly 250,000 clones; about 68% were seen once. Sample: CD4+ T cells sorted from blood, taken at week 0. The receptors were sampled from a human donor with alopecia areata. Each CDR3 is given with its conserved first and last residue. The order of the fields is J gene, V gene, clone size, D gene, CDR3 DNA, CDR3 protein. D genes are given only for firm matches. The listing skips clone size in some rows; elsewhere it reads once, few, many or a size class.

>TRBJ1-2|TRBV4-1|.|TRBD1
TGCGCCAGCAGCCAACGGACAGGGGAGGGCTATGGCTACACCTTC
CASSQRTGEGYGYTF
>TRBJ1-6|TRBV4-1|.|TRBD1
TGCGCCAGCAGCCTACAGGGGGCTAGCTCCTATAATTCACCCCTCCACTTT
CASSLQGASSYNSPLHF
>TRBJ2-5|TRBV5-1|.|.
TGCGCCAGCAGCTTGGACCCGGGACCCCAAGAGACCCAGTACTTC
CASSLDPGPQETQYF
>TRBJ2-2|TRBV11-2|.|TRBD2
TGTGCCAGCAGCTCACCGGGACTAGCCGGGGAGCTGTTTTTT
CASSSPGLAGELFF
>TRBJ1-3|TRBV7-2|.|.
TGTGCCAGCAGCCATGATGCCACCCTCTCTGGAAACACCATATATTTT
CASSHDATLSGNTIYF
>TRBJ2-3|TRBV29-1|.|TRBD2
TGCAGCGTTGAGACTAGCGGGGGGAGCACAGATACGCAGTATTTT
CSVETSGGSTDTQYF
>TRBJ2-3|TRBV30|.|.
TGTGCCTGGAGCGCATCGGCGACGCAGTATTTT
CAWSASATQYF
>TRBJ1-1|TRBV4-1|.|.
TGCGCCACCAGGGGCGGCACCCGGAACACTGAAGCTTTCTTT
CATRGGTRNTEAFF
>TRBJ2-3|TRBV5-1|few|TRBD2
TGCGCCAGCAGCTTGGCCGGGACTAGGACCACAGATACGCAGTATTTT
CASSLAGTRTTDTQYF
>TRBJ1-1|TRBV30|.|.
TGTGCCTGGAGTGTTAACACTGAAGCTTTCTTT
CAWSVNTEAFF
>TRBJ2-2|TRBV29-1|.|.
TGCAGCGCCGAAACAGGGCAGAACACCGGGGAGCTGTTTTTT
CSAETGQNTGELFF
>TRBJ2-7|TRBV7-2|few|.
TGTGCCAGCAGCTCCCTCTACGAGCAGTACTTC
CASSSLYEQYF
>TRBJ1-1|TRBV9|.|.
TGTGCCAGCAGCGTCACAGGGCACGGCGCTGAAGCTTTCTTT
CASSVTGHGAEAFF
>TRBJ1-1|TRBV18|.|TRBD1
TGTGCCAGCATCGACAGGGGTGAAGCTTTCTTT
CASIDRGEAFF
>TRBJ1-2|TRBV30|once|.
TGTGCCTGGAGTACATCTAACTATGGCTACACCTTC
CAWSTSNYGYTF
>TRBJ1-2|TRBV6-5|.|TRBD1
TGTGCCAGCAGGCCAACAGGGGTGGGTGGCTACACCTTC
CASRPTGVGGYTF
>TRBJ2-1|TRBV29-1|few|TRBD2
TGCAGCGTTGTCGTCCCTAGCGGTGAGCAGTTCTTC
CSVVVPSGEQFF
>TRBJ2-7|TRBV7-2|.|TRBD1
TGTGCCAGCAGCTTAGTAGGGGGCGACGAGCAGTACTTC
CASSLVGGDEQYF
>TRBJ2-4|TRBV5-6|.|.
TGTGCCAGCAGCTTGTCGGGGCAGTACTTC
CASSLSGQYF
>TRBJ1-5|TRBV15|many|.
TGTGCCACCAGCAGGAGGGAAAGGGGCAATCAGCCCCAGCATTTT
CATSRRERGNQPQHF
>TRBJ1-1|TRBV27|once|.
TGTGCCAGCAGTTTAGGGACGGTGAACACTGAAGCTTTCTTT
CASSLGTVNTEAFF
>TRBJ2-7|TRBV11-1|.|.
TGTGCCAGCAGCATACCCCCCGAGGGTGGCGAGCAGTACTTC
CASSIPPEGGEQYF
>TRBJ2-1|TRBV30|.|TRBD1
TGTGCCTGGAGTCCATGGACAGGCCCGATAACCTACAATGAGCAGTTCTTC
CAWSPWTGPITYNEQFF
>TRBJ2-5|TRBV29-1|.|.
TGCAGCGTTGTGGGGACCCAAGAGACCCAGTACTTC
CSVVGTQETQYF
>TRBJ2-1|TRBV9|few|.
TGTGCCAGCAGCGTAGTCCTAGGAGGAGAGCAGTTCTTC
CASSVVLGGEQFF
>TRBJ2-2|TRBV25-1|.|.
TGTGCCAGCAGTGAATTAACCGGGTATACCGGGGAGCTGTTTTTT
CASSELTGYTGELFF
>TRBJ2-5|TRBV27|few|.
TGTGCCAGCAGTCTCTATGCAACGAAGGGAGAGACCCAGTACTTC
CASSLYATKGETQYF
>TRBJ1-2|TRBV7-2|.|.
TGTGCCAGCAGCCCTCAAATGGGCGATGGCTACACCTTC
CASSPQMGDGYTF
>TRBJ1-4|TRBV29-1|.|.
TGCAGCGTTGAAGGGGGGGAAAAACTGTTTTTT
CSVEGGEKLFF
>TRBJ2-1|TRBV19|.|.
TGTGCCAGTAGCAGAGGGATCTCCTACAATGAGCAGTTCTTC
CASSRGISYNEQFF
>TRBJ1-5|TRBV29-1|once|.
TGCAGCGTTGGGTCGGGGGATCAGCCCCAGCATTTT
CSVGSGDQPQHF
>TRBJ2-3|TRBV6-6|.|.
TGTGCCACCCAACGTTTCGGGCAGGGACCAGATACGCAGTATTTT
CATQRFGQGPDTQYF
>TRBJ2-1|TRBV19|few|.
TGTGCCAGTAGTAGAGGGATTTACAATGAGCAGTTCTTC
CASSRGIYNEQFF
>TRBJ1-2|TRBV29-1|.|.
TGCAGCGGGCGGACGGGGGGCTACACCTTC
CSGRTGGYTF
>TRBJ2-4|TRBV30|.|TRBD1
TGTGCCTGGAGTGGACAGGGGGGAGACATTCAGTACTTC
CAWSGQGGDIQYF
>TRBJ2-3|TRBV10-3|.|.
TGTGCCATCAGTGCTTTAGATACGCAGTATTTT
CAISALDTQYF
>TRBJ1-4|TRBV2|.|TRBD1
TGTGCCAGCAGTGATTGGGACAGTAGTAATGAAAAACTGTTTTTT
CASSDWDSSNEKLFF
>TRBJ1-2|TRBV18|once|TRBD1
TGTGCCAGCTCACTGACAGGGGTGGACTATGGCTACACCTTC
CASSLTGVDYGYTF
>TRBJ2-3|TRBV30|few|.
TGTGCCTGGAGTGTGACTACCGCAGATACGCAGTATTTT
CAWSVTTADTQYF
>TRBJ1-3|TRBV29-1|.|TRBD1
TGCAGCGTTGGGGACAGGACTGGAAACACCATATATTTT
CSVGDRTGNTIYF
>TRBJ1-4|TRBV30|.|.
TGTGCCTGGAGTGTAGACGGGGCCGTCAATGAAAAACTGTTTTTT
CAWSVDGAVNEKLFF
>TRBJ2-7|TRBV6-5|.|TRBD1
TGTGCCAGCAACAAACAGGGGGCCTACGAGCAGTACTTC
CASNKQGAYEQYF
>TRBJ2-7|TRBV25-1|.|.
TGTGCCAGCAGTGAATTGGCCGCAGGGTCGGAGCAGTACTTC
CASSELAAGSEQYF
>TRBJ2-1|TRBV14|few|.
TGTGCCAGCAGCCAAGGGCCGGGACGCCGGAGGATCTTC
CASSQGPGRRRIF
>TRBJ1-2|TRBV30|.|TRBD1
TGTGCCTGGAGCCCAGAGGGACAGGTGGTGGGCTACACCTTC
CAWSPEGQVVGYTF
>TRBJ1-2|TRBV9|.|.
TGTGCCAGCAATAAAGAGGGGGGATACTATGGCTACACCTTC
CASNKEGGYYGYTF
>TRBJ2-7|TRBV29-1|.|TRBD2
TGCAGCGTTAAAGAGCGGGGGCCCTCCTACGAGCAGTACTTC
CSVKERGPSYEQYF